Below, 9 T cell receptor beta chains from the same sample are listed, as sequenced in a study of blood T cell repertoires in COVID-19. Using immunoSEQ multiplex PCR, the repertoire was profiled, and TCRdb retains in-frame clones only, with some absent. The table shows 150,000 to 200,000 clones, with roughly 88% occurring only once. The specimen sequenced was peripheral blood. The source is a man between 60 and 75 years old who had recovered from COVID-19.

This chain connects TRBV19 to TRBJ1-3; no reliable D call. V gave up 9 bases and J gave up 4 bases, with 16 bases separating them. Germline V gene lookup returns CDR1 LNHDA and CDR2 SQIVND (reference sequence). The CDR3 is 14 amino acids. The CDR3 DNA follows: TGTGCCAGCAGAAGGAAGCGGGAAGGAAACACCATATATTTT. Translation: CASRRKREGNTIYF.

This sequence joins TRBV2 and TRBJ2-3; 8 nucleotides line up with TRBD2. Trimming took 2 bases from V and 5 from J; bases not matched to a gene: 9. The germline CDR1 and CDR2 sequences are SNHLY and FYNNEI. The CDR3 extends over 16 amino acids. CDR3 loop: CASSEFITGGQDTQYF. CDR3 nucleotide sequence: TGTGCCAGCAGTGAATTTATAACGGGGGGGCAAGATACGCAGTATTTT.

V and J are TRBV7-2 and TRBJ1-2, with D maybe TRBD1 (5 bases). CDR1 is SGHTA and CDR2 is FQGNSA in the germline V gene. The length of the CDR3 is 13 residues. The ends were cut back, 7 bases at V and 4 bases at J, with 13 bases in the middle. The CDR3 is CASTHGGSYGYTF. CDR3 nucleotides: TGTGCCAGCACCCACGGGGGGAGCTATGGCTACACCTTC.

The table lists this clone with a count of one. The chain recombines TRBV7-6 with TRBJ2-3; 12 positions match TRBD2. V lost 3 bases and J lost 3; bases outside the gene matches: 4. The CDR3 spans 16 residues. Germline CDR1 SGHVS, CDR2 FNYEAQ. CDR3 coding DNA: TGTGCCAGCAGCTTCGGACTAGCGGGGATAACAGATACGCAGTATTTT. As protein: CASSFGLAGITDTQYF.

The V gene is TRBV11-2, the J gene TRBJ2-1; 8 bases map to TRBD2. CDR3 length: 16 amino acids. The V segment lost 8 bases and the J segment 2 bases; nucleotides outside the gene matches: 11. The germline CDR1 and CDR2 sequences are SGHAT and FQNNGV. CDR3 region: CASSSRLGGAYNEQFF. The CDR3 DNA follows: TGTGCCAGCTCTAGTCGCCTCGGGGGGGCCTACAATGAGCAGTTCTTC.

This clone appeared a single time. The chain uses TRBV9 and TRBJ2-3; TRBD2 matches at 11 bases. The germline V gene encodes CDR1 SGDLS and CDR2 YYNGEE. The V segment lost 0 bases and the J segment 5 bases; nucleotides outside the gene matches: 5. CDR3 length: 16 amino acids. This chain's CDR3 is CASSVALAGGEDTQYF. The CDR3 region has the DNA TGTGCCAGCAGCGTAGCTCTAGCGGGGGGCGAAGATACGCAGTATTTT.

The J gene is TRBJ1-2, the V gene TRBV4-1; D is uncertain. The V end lost 1 base, the J end lost 8 bases, and 14 bases lay between the germline ends. The CDR3 covers 14 residues. The germline gives CDR1 MGHRA, CDR2 YSYEKL. The chain's CDR3 is CASSQVMGGVGYTF. Here the CDR3 DNA reads TGCGCCAGCAGCCAAGTGATGGGTGGAGTCGGCTACACCTTC.

This chain connects TRBV24-1 to TRBJ1-2; D gene ambiguous. Trimming shortened V by 6 bases and J by 6 bases, and 7 bases separated the two germline ends. There are 11 residues in the CDR3. CDR1 KGHDR and CDR2 SFDVKD come from the germline V gene. CDR3 residues: CATSLSNGYTF. In DNA, the CDR3 is TGTGCCACCAGTCTAAGTAATGGCTACACCTTC.

The chain recombines TRBV5-1 with TRBJ2-1; 13 bases agree with TRBD2. The CDR3 contains 22 residues. Germline V gene data show CDR1 as SGHRS and CDR2 as YFSETQ. V was pared by 5 bases and J by 3 bases, with 23 bases of the junction left unmatched. The CDR3 DNA reads TGCGCCAGCAGTTCCCAAATCACCCCTCCGGGACTAGCGGGGTCTAGCTACAATGAGCAGTTCTTC. This sequence encodes CASSSQITPPGLAGSSYNEQFF.